This T cell receptor (beta chain) was sequenced for a study of CD8 T cells in ankylosing spondylitis (dated by TCRdb to about 2017). At the level of the whole study: The study set out to find disease-linked TCR variants by profiling T cell receptor beta repertoires in ankylosing spondylitis patients and healthy donors. The whole study cohort included over a hundred healthy donors and 25 ankylosing spondylitis patients. Samples of peripheral blood were taken, and for ankylosing spondylitis patients, synovial fluid was collected as well. Study-level results and caveats: Blood from ankylosing spondylitis patients appeared to be characterized by a TCR beta motif composed of under 10 highly homologous amino acid variants. In peripheral blood, the disease-linked clones were found at relatively low frequencies and had a CD8+ phenotype. Significant enrichment of the disease-linked clones was reported in matched synovial fluid samples from ankylosing spondylitis patients. Some of the motif variants had been reported before in the synovial fluid and blood of reactive arthritis patients, a finding that suggests common disease-initiation mechanisms.

In the case of this clonotype: The antigen it binds to is not known. Per-nucleotide qualities are absent, and no much larger clonotype sits a single base away.

Taken from the germline V gene, the CDR1 and CDR2 loops are SGHTA and FQGTGA. Including cysteine and phenylalanine, the CDR3 has 19 amino acids. The DNA shown is the 57-base CDR3, in frame from base 1. V loses 5 bases at its end and J loses 3 bases; junction bases beyond the gene matches: 14. Instrument used: Illumina HiSeq 2500. TCR beta libraries were prepared by quantitative 5'-RACE with molecular barcodes. The paper's data handling went like this. To identify disease-linked TCR variants, a new computational method was used, one built on a probabilistic model of VDJ rearrangement. Clones were called with MiXCR by TCRdb after fastp trimmed the public reads at Q25, and only in-frame beta chains were retained. Every distinct CDR3 protein forms one entry, paired with its most common genes and DNA. TCRdb's processing, not the study's, gives the V and J calls here. The table for this sample lists hundreds of thousands of distinct CDR3 sequences; less than 25% of them were counted only once. Of the sample, 3.5% is held by the ten largest clones.

The clonotype originates from a female donor with ankylosing spondylitis or in good health (not recorded which). Here the chain combines TRBV7-3 and TRBJ2-4, and TRBD2 matches 12 of the central bases. Sequenced sample: blood, either unsorted or a sorted T cell fraction (not recorded which). The nucleotide sequence is TGTGCCAGCAGCCATCGCCGACTAGCGGGAGTTCTTAACAAAAACATTCAGTACTTC. It is translated as CASSHRRLAGVLNKNIQYF.